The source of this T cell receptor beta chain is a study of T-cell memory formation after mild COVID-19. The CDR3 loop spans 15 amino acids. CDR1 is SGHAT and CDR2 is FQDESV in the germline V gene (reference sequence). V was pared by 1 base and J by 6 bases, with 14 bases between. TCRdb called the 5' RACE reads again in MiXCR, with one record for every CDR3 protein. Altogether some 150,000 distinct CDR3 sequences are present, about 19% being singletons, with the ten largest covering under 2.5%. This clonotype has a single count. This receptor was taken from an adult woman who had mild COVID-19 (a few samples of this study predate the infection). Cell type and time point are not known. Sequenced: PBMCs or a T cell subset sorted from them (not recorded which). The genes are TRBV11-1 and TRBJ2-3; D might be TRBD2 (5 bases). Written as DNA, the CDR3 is TGTGCCAGCAGCTTAGTGGTAGCCCGGAGGGATACGCAGTATTTT. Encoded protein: CASSLVVARRDTQYF. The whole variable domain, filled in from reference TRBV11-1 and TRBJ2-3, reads EAEVAQSPRYKITEKSQAVAFWCDPISGHATLYWYRQILGQGPELLVQFQDESVVDDSQLPKDRFSAERLKGVDSTLKIQPAELGDSAMYLCASSLVVARRDTQYFGPGTRLTVL.